This T cell receptor (beta chain) was documented in a study of blood T cell repertoires in COVID-19. Study in general: Spain, Italy and the United States supplied samples that represented acute and convalescent COVID-19. Sources were T cells, B-cell-depleted T cells, or PBMCs; the material itself was cDNA or gDNA.

Up to 2 weeks before entering the study, exposed participants had met a COVID-19 case. Measured with immunoSEQ multiplex PCR; TCRdb has only the in-frame clones, and not every one. This table has 120,000 to 150,000 clones, roughly 84% appearing once. The length of the CDR3 is 17 residues. CDR1 and CDR2 from the germline V gene are SNHLY and FYNNEI. V was pared by 8 bases and J by 7 bases, with 16 bases of the junction left unmatched. This chain links TRBV2 with TRBJ1-6, with TRBD1 matching 8 bases. The specimen was PBMCs or T cells enriched from blood (not recorded which). This receptor was taken from a woman between 50 and 59 years old who had been exposed to COVID-19. The CDR3 region has the DNA TGTGCCAGCGGAAGGACCCACGGACAGGGCTTAAATTCACCCCTCCACTTT. Translated, it gives CASGRTHGQGLNSPLHF.